This TCR beta chain was identified in a study of cytomegalovirus exposure and HLA in healthy donors. On the study more broadly: Of the donors genotyped, approximately 400 in all, 75% to 90% fell in the Caucasian-associated ancestry cluster.

Only one count was recorded for this clone. As yet, its antigen is unknown. V lost 7 bases to trimming and J lost 6 bases; unmatched junction nucleotides: 8. Germline CDR1 and CDR2: MNHNS and SASEGT. This CDR3 contains 14 residues. Study-wide results and caveats: For most subjects, TCR beta sequences were reported to predict HLA-A and HLA-B alleles with accuracy. Accounts indicate the classifier identified cytomegalovirus status with strong specificity and sensitivity. In a later analysis, specific HLA alleles were associated with 15,000 to 20,000 TCR beta sequences at a 0.05 false discovery rate.

The PCR was carried out with 60 Vbeta primers and 13 Jbeta primers. This table comes from immunoSEQ multiplex PCR, and its TCRdb copy is limited to in-frame clones, with some not included. The table has 150,000 to 200,000 clones, around 90% seen once. The specimen sequenced was PBMCs. The rearrangement joins TRBV6-1 to TRBJ2-4, with 8 bases fitting TRBD2. The clonotype comes from a woman aged 25 to 39 in good health and CMV-seronegative. This CDR3 reads CASTARGGGNIQYF. For the CDR3, the DNA is TGTGCCAGCACCGCACGGGGGGGAGGAAACATTCAGTACTTC.